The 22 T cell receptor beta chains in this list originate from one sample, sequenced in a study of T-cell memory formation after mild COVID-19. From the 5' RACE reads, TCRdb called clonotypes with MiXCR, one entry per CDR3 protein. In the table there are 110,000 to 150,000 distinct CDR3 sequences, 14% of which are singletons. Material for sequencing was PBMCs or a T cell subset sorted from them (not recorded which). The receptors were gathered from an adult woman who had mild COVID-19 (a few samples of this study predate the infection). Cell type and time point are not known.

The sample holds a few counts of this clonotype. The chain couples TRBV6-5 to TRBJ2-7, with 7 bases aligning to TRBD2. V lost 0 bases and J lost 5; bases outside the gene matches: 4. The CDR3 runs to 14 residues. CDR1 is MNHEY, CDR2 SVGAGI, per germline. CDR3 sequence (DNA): TGTGCCAGCAGTTACTCGGTCGCGGGAGACGAGCAGTACTTC. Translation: CASSYSVAGDEQYF.

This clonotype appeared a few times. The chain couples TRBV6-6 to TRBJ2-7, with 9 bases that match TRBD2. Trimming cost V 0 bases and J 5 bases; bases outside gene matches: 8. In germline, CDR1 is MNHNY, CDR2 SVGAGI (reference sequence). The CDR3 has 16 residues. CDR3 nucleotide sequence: TGTGCCAGCAGTTACTCGTGGTCTAGCGGGAATAACGAGCAGTACTTC. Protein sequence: CASSYSWSSGNNEQYF.

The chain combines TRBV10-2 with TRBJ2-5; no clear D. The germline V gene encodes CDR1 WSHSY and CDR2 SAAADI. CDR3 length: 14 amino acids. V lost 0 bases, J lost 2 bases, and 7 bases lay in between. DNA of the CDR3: TGCGCCAGCAGTGAGTCGAGGTTACAAGAGACCCAGTACTTC. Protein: CASSESRLQETQYF.

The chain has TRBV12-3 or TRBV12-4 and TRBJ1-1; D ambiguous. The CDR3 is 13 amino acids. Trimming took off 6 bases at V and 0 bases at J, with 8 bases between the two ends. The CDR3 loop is CASSGPLNTEAFF. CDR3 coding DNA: TGTGCCAGCAGCGGACCCCTGAACACTGAAGCTTTCTTT.

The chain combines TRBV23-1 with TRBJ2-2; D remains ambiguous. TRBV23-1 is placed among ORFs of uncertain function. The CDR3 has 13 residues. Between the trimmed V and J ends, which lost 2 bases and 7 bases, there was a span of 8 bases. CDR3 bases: TGCGCCAGCAGTCAACCCGTTGTCGGGGAGCTGTTTTTT. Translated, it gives CASSQPVVGELFF.

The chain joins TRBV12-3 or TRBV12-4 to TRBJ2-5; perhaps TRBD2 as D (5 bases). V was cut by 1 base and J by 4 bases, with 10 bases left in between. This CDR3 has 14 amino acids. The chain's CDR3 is CASSLEGEVETQYF. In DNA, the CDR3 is TGTGCCAGCAGTTTAGAGGGAGAGGTAGAGACCCAGTACTTC.

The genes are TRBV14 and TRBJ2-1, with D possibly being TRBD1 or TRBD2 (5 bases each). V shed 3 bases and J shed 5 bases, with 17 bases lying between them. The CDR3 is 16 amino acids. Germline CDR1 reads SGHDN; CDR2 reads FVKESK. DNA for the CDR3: TGTGCCAGCAGCCATACGTCGGGACCACCGAACAATGAGCAGTTCTTC. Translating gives CASSHTSGPPNNEQFF.

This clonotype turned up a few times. Here the CDR3 DNA reads TGTGCCAGCAGCCCTGTGGGGGCTACCACCGGGGAGCTGTTTTTT. Translating it yields CASSPVGATTGELFF. This sequence joins TRBV7-6 and TRBJ2-2; D might be TRBD1 (6 bases). The CDR3 is made up of 15 amino acids. Germline CDR1 reads SGHVS; CDR2 reads FNYEAQ. V was shortened by 5 bases and J by 4 bases, with 14 bases between the two germline ends. Supplemented by reference TRBV7-6 and TRBJ2-2, the full variable domain reads GAGVSQSPRYKVTKRGQDVALRCDPISGHVSLYWYRQALGQGPEFLTYFNYEAQQDKSGLPNDRFSAERPEGSISTLTIQRTEQRDSAMYRCASSPVGATTGELFFGEGSRLTVL.

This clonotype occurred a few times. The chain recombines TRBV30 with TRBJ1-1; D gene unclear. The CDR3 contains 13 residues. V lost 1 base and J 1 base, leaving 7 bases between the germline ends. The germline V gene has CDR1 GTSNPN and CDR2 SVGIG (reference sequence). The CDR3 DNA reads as TGTGCCTGGAGTGACGACACGAACACTGAAGCTTTCTTT. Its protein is CAWSDDTNTEAFF.

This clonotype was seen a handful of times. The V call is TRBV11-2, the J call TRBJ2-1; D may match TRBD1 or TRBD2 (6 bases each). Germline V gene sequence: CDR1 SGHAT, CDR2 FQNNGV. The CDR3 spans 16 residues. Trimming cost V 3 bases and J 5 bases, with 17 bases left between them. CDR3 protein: CASSFGGQGPDNEQFF. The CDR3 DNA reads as TGTGCCAGCAGCTTCGGGGGCCAGGGCCCCGACAATGAGCAGTTCTTC.

CDR3 nucleotides: TGCGCCAGCAGCGGAGGAAGGACAGGGGCCCACTCCTACGAGCAGTACTTC. It yields the protein CASSGGRTGAHSYEQYF. The chain combines TRBV5-1 with TRBJ2-7; 9 positions agree with TRBD1. Germline values: CDR1 SGHRS, CDR2 YFSETQ. The CDR3 contains 17 residues. V lost 4 bases and J lost 0; bases outside the gene matches: 11. The full variable domain, rest sourced from reference TRBV5-1 and TRBJ2-7, is KAGVTQTPRYLIKTRGQQVTLSCSPISGHRSVSWYQQTPGQGLQFLFEYFSETQRNKGNFPGRFSGRQFSNSRSEMNVSTLELGDSALYLCASSGGRTGAHSYEQYFGPGTRLTVT.

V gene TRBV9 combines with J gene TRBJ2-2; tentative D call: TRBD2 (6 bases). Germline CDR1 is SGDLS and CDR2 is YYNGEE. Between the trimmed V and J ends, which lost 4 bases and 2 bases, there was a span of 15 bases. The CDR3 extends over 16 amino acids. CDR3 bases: TGTGCCAGCAGCATTAGTGGGGGGTTAAACACCGGGGAGCTGTTTTTT. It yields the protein CASSISGGLNTGELFF. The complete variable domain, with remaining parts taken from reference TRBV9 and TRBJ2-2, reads DSGVTQTPKHLITATGQRVTLRCSPRSGDLSVYWYQQSLDQGLQFLIQYYNGEERAKGNILERFSAQQFPDLHSELNLSSLELGDSALYFCASSISGGLNTGELFFGEGSRLTVL.

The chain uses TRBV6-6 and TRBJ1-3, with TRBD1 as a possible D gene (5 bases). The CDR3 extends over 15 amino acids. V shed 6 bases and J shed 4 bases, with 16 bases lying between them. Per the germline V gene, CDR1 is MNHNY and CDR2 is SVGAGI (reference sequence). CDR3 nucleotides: TGTGCCAGCAGCTCTACTGTGACAGCAGGAAACACCATATATTTT. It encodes CASSSTVTAGNTIYF.

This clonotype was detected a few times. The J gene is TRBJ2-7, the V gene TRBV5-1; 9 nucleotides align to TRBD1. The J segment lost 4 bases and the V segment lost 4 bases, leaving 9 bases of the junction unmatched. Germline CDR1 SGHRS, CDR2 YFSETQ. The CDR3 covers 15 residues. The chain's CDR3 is CASSGPGQGLYEQYF. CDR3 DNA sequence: TGCGCCAGCAGCGGTCCGGGACAGGGCTTATACGAGCAGTACTTC. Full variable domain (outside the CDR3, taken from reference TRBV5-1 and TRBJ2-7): KAGVTQTPRYLIKTRGQQVTLSCSPISGHRSVSWYQQTPGQGLQFLFEYFSETQRNKGNFPGRFSGRQFSNSRSEMNVSTLELGDSALYLCASSGPGQGLYEQYFGPGTRLTVT.

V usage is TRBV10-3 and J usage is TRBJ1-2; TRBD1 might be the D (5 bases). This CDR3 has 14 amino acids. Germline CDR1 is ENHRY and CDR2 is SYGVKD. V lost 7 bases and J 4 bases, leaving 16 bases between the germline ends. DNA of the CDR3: TGTGCCATCACCCCAGGGAATAACCCCTATGGCTACACCTTC. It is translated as CAITPGNNPYGYTF.

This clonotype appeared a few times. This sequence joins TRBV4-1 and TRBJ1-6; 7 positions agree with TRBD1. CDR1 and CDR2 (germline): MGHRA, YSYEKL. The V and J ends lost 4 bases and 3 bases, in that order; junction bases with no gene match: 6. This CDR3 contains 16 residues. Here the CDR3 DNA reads TGCGCCAGCAGCCTAGGACAGGCAGACTATAATTCACCCCTCCACTTT. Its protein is CASSLGQADYNSPLHF.

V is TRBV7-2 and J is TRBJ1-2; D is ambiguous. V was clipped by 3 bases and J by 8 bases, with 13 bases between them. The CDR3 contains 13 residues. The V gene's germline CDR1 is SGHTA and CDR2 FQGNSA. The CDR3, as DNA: TGTGCCAGCAGCTTCATCGGTTTACAGGGCTACACCTTC. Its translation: CASSFIGLQGYTF.

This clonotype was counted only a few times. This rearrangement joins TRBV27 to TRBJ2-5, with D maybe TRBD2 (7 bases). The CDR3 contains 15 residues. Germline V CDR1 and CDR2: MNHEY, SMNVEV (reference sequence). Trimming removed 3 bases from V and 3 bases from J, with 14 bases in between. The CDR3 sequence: CASSFLGGGEETQYF. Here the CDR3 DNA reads TGTGCCAGCAGTTTTTTAGGGGGGGGCGAAGAGACCCAGTACTTC.

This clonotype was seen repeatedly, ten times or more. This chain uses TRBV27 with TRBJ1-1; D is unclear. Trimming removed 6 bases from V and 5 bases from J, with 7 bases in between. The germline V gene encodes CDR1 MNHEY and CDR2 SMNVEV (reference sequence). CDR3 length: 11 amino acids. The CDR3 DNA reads TGTGCCAGCAGCTTTGGTACTGAAGCTTTCTTT. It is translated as CASSFGTEAFF.

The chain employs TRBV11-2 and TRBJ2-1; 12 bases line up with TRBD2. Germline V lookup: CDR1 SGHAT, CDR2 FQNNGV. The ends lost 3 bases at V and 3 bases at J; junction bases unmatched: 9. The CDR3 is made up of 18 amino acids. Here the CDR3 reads CASSLTSGGRGFYNEQFF. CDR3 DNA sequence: TGTGCCAGCAGCTTGACTAGCGGGGGCCGTGGTTTCTACAATGAGCAGTTCTTC.

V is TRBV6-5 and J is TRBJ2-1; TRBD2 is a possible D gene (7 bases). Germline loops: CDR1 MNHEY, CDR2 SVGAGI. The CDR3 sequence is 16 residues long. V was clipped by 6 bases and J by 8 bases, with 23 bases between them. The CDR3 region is CASSSLGGPTWHEQFF. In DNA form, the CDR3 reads TGTGCCAGCAGCTCTCTCGGGGGGCCGACTTGGCATGAGCAGTTCTTC.

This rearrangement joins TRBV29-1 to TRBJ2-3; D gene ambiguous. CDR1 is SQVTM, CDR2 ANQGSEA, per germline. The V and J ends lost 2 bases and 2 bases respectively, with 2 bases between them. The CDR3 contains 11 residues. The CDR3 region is CSVEITDTQYF. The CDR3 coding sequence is TGCAGCGTTGAAATCACAGATACGCAGTATTTT.